This TCR beta chain emerged from a study of OX40 agonist ivuxolimab in advanced cancers. A word on this clone: Its antigen is currently unknown.

Sequenced by immunoSEQ multiplex PCR; TCRdb stores in-frame clones only, minus some. The table lists just under 55,000 clones, over 70% of them singletons. The study's findings and limits: Some of the nonresponding patients also showed low levels of normalized T-cell clonal expansion. In general, CD8+ T cells held more expanded clones than CD4+ did, on average. The CD4+ and CD8+ T cells in the blood had expanded clonally by week 6 at 0.1 to 3.0 mg/kg.

The CDR3 covers 15 residues. Germline lookup yields CDR1 SGHRS and CDR2 YFSETQ. Unmatched junction bases numbered 9, after V lost 3 bases and J lost 7 bases. The source material was CD4+ or CD8+ T cells sorted from blood, sampled in a trial of the OX40 agonist ivuxolimab. The chain links TRBV5-1 to TRBJ2-5; 10 bases are a match to TRBD2. The receptor's source is an adult with an advanced solid tumor such as melanoma, head and neck, liver or kidney cancer. This chain's CDR3 is CASSSSLAGGVTQYF. The DNA for the CDR3 is TGCGCCAGCAGCTCCTCCTTAGCGGGAGGAGTGACCCAGTACTTC.